Below are 10 T cell receptor beta chains sequenced from a single sample in a study of cytomegalovirus exposure and HLA in healthy donors. It was with 60 Vbeta and 13 Jbeta primers that the PCR ran. The assay was immunoSEQ multiplex PCR, and TCRdb's table has in-frame clones only and misses some. The sample comprises 200,000 to 250,000 clones, 75% of which are singletons, and under 2% rests with the top ten. The sequenced sample consisted of PBMCs. The receptor source for this set is a woman under 40 in good health and CMV-seronegative.

The chain employs TRBV9 and TRBJ2-3, with D possibly TRBD2 on 5 matching bases. V lost 4 bases and J lost 4, with 10 bases in between. Germline V gives CDR1 SGDLS, CDR2 YYNGEE. CDR3 length equals 13 residues. The CDR3 protein is CASSLRRSDTQYF. The CDR3 DNA follows: TGTGCCAGCAGCCTCCGGAGGTCAGATACGCAGTATTTT.

The chain employs TRBV27 and TRBJ1-4, with D possibly matching TRBD1 (6 bases). The CDR3 sequence is 15 residues long. Germline loops: CDR1 MNHEY, CDR2 SMNVEV (reference sequence). The germline V and J ends were trimmed by 6 bases and 5 bases, with 16 bases remaining between them. CDR3 sequence: CASSPGAGENEKLFF. CDR3 coding DNA: TGTGCCAGCAGCCCCGGGGCAGGGGAGAATGAAAAACTGTTTTTT.

The chain recombines TRBV2 with TRBJ1-1; 9 nucleotides agree with TRBD1. Germline values: CDR1 SNHLY, CDR2 FYNNEI. This CDR3 has 15 residues. With 6 bases clipped from V and 1 base from J, the junction kept 6 bases outside the gene matches. For the CDR3, the DNA is TGTGCCAGCAGAGACAGGGGGAATCGGAACACTGAAGCTTTCTTT. Encoded protein: CASRDRGNRNTEAFF.

Concerning this clone: The junction differs from germline at one of its ends, possibly a read error. V and J are TRBV18 and TRBJ1-2; D uncertain. The CDR3 spans 15 residues. Germline V gene lookup returns CDR1 KGHSH and CDR2 LQKENI. This CDR3 reads CASSPQPATNYGYTF. CDR3 DNA sequence: TGTGCCAGCTCACCACAGCCAGCTACTAACTATGGGTACACCTTC.

The V gene is TRBV5-1, the J gene TRBJ2-1, with 9 bases fitting TRBD2. The junction had 4 bases not matched to a gene; V was cut back by 4 bases and J by 2 bases. Per the germline V gene, CDR1 is SGHRS and CDR2 is YFSETQ. CDR3 size: 15 residues. The CDR3 sequence: CASSETSGPYNEQFF. The DNA for the CDR3 is TGCGCCAGCAGCGAGACTAGCGGACCCTACAATGAGCAGTTCTTC.

This chain joins TRBV5-8 and TRBJ2-7; possibly TRBD2 for D (6 bases). Per germline, CDR1 SGHTS and CDR2 YDEGEE. CDR3 length: 12 residues. The V gene lost 1 base and the J gene lost 6 bases, with 8 bases spanning the gap. CDR3 DNA: TGTGCCAGCAGCTTGCTGGGGGGCGAGCAGTACTTC. This codes for CASSLLGGEQYF.

This rearrangement joins TRBV19 to TRBJ1-5; the D is unclear. Trimming stripped 0 bases from V and 7 bases from J, with 7 bases between. CDR3 length: 13 amino acids. Per the germline V gene, CDR1 is LNHDA and CDR2 is SQIVND (reference sequence). This CDR3 reads CASSIDIEQPQHF. CDR3 sequence (DNA): TGTGCCAGTAGTATAGATATTGAGCAGCCCCAGCATTTT. Using reference TRBV19 and TRBJ1-5 for the parts outside the CDR3, the full variable domain is DGGITQSPKYLFRKEGQNVTLSCEQNLNHDAMYWYRQDPGQGLRLIYYSQIVNDFQKGDIAEGYSVSREKKESFPLTVTSAQKNPTAFYLCASSIDIEQPQHFGDGTRLSIL.

The rearrangement joins TRBV5-1 to TRBJ2-7, with D hard to call. There are 13 residues in the CDR3. V lost 2 bases to trimming and J lost 2 bases, with 8 bases between them. Germline V gene lookup returns CDR1 SGHRS and CDR2 YFSETQ. The CDR3 protein is CASSFDGAYEQYF. CDR3 sequence (DNA): TGCGCCAGCAGCTTTGACGGAGCCTACGAGCAGTACTTC.

The chain links TRBV5-5 to TRBJ1-1; D not certain. This CDR3 contains 14 residues. Germline lookup yields CDR1 SGHKS and CDR2 YYEKEE (reference sequence). V lost 1 base to trimming and J lost 4 bases, with 11 bases between them. The DNA of the CDR3 is TGTGCCAGCAGCTTGCTTGGGGAGCCCACTGAAGCTTTCTTT. Translated: CASSLLGEPTEAFF.

The V call is TRBV30, the J call TRBJ1-5; 7 bases map to TRBD1. CDR1 and CDR2 (germline): GTSNPN, SVGIG (reference sequence). The V gene end was trimmed by 2 bases and the J gene end by 8 bases; junction bases not matched to a gene: 15. This CDR3 comprises 16 residues. CDR3 sequence: CAWSLRTGHLPKPQHF. The CDR3 region has the DNA TGTGCCTGGAGTCTGAGGACAGGCCACCTTCCTAAGCCCCAGCATTTT.